These 32 T cell receptor beta chains came from one sample sequenced in a study of CD8+CD57+ T cells in acquired aplastic anemia. Those patients picked for sequencing had displayed CD8+CD57+ cell expansion on flow cytometry. Genomic DNA constituted the template upon which TCR beta VDJ and CDR3 profiling was performed. A single record per CDR3 protein comes from TCRdb applying MiXCR to the reads. In the table there are 55,000 to 60,000 distinct CDR3 sequences, around 57% of which are singletons. The sequenced material came from sorted CD4+, CD8+, or CD8+CD57+ T cells (not recorded which) from PBMCs. The origin of the receptors is a human donor with aplastic anemia.

The chain links TRBV7-6 to TRBJ1-2; 8 bases are a match to TRBD1. V gave up 6 bases and J gave up 6 bases; unmatched junction bases: 9. The CDR3 is 14 amino acids. CDR1 SGHVS and CDR2 FNYEAQ come from the germline V gene. For the CDR3, the DNA is TGTGCCAGCAGTCCAAATGACAGGGGTAATGGCTACACCTTC. This encodes CASSPNDRGNGYTF. The complete variable domain, with remaining parts taken from reference TRBV7-6 and TRBJ1-2, reads GAGVSQSPRYKVTKRGQDVALRCDPISGHVSLYWYRQALGQGPEFLTYFNYEAQQDKSGLPNDRFSAERPEGSISTLTIQRTEQRDSAMYRCASSPNDRGNGYTFGSGTRLTVV.

This clonotype was counted a few times. The chain employs TRBV5-8 and TRBJ2-7; no definite D call. From germline, CDR1 is SGHTS and CDR2 YDEGEE. This CDR3 has 11 amino acids. Trimming stripped 7 bases from V and 1 base from J, with 6 bases between. The CDR3 sequence is CASVPSYEQYF. CDR3 DNA: TGTGCCAGCGTGCCGTCCTACGAGCAGTACTTC.

This clonotype has a single count. The rearrangement uses TRBV29-1 and TRBJ2-5; tentatively, D is TRBD1 (6 bases). The V gene's germline CDR1 is SQVTM and CDR2 ANQGSEA. This CDR3 region has 13 residues. V lost 4 bases to trimming and J lost 5 bases, with 14 bases between them. CDR3 nucleotide sequence: TGCAGCGTTGTGTCCAGGGGTGTGGAGACCCAGTACTTC. Translating gives CSVVSRGVETQYF.

In the case of this clonotype: Germline and junction disagree at one end, which may indicate a read error. The chain combines TRBV2 with TRBJ1-6; D gene unclear. From germline, CDR1 is SNHLY and CDR2 FYNNEI. The CDR3 loop spans 14 amino acids. CDR3 in amino acids: CASSDGVGSSPLHF. Written as DNA, the CDR3 is TGCGCCAGCAGTGACGGGGTTGGCAGTTCACCCCTCCACTTT.

Only one count was recorded for this clonotype. The chain couples TRBV2 to TRBJ2-7; unclear D gene. This CDR3 is 14 amino acids long. V gave up 4 bases and J gave up 6 bases, with 16 bases separating them. Germline V lookup: CDR1 SNHLY, CDR2 FYNNEI. CDR3 DNA: TGTGCCAGCAGTGGGGTAATAGCCGGCGTCGAGCAGTACTTC. This codes for CASSGVIAGVEQYF.

This clonotype is medium-sized in the sample. This chain joins TRBV19 and TRBJ2-1; 10 nucleotides agree with TRBD2. The V segment lost 8 bases and the J segment 7 bases; nucleotides outside the gene matches: 5. Per germline, CDR1 LNHDA and CDR2 SQIVND (reference sequence). The CDR3 loop spans 13 amino acids. CDR3: CASQRGGLNEQFF. CDR3 DNA sequence: TGTGCCAGTCAGCGGGGGGGCCTGAATGAGCAGTTCTTC.

V and J are TRBV10-2 and TRBJ2-3, with 10 bases lining up with TRBD1. CDR1 and CDR2 from the germline V gene are WSHSY and SAAADI. V lost 6 bases to trimming and J lost 3 bases; unmatched junction nucleotides: 6. This CDR3 has 15 amino acids. The CDR3, as DNA: TGCGCCAGCAGCTCCCGGGACAGGGGAACAGATACGCAGTATTTT. It translates to CASSSRDRGTDTQYF.

This clonotype was observed many times. V usage is TRBV2 and J usage is TRBJ2-3; a possible D gene is TRBD2 (5 bases). Germline values: CDR1 SNHLY, CDR2 FYNNEI. The CDR3 has 14 residues. Trimming stripped 3 bases from V and 0 bases from J, with 7 bases between. CDR3 coding DNA: TGTGCCAGCAGTGAGAGCGGTAGCACAGATACGCAGTATTTT. This sequence encodes CASSESGSTDTQYF.

The gene calls are TRBV7-8 and TRBJ1-6; possible D gene TRBD1, 5 bases. Germline V gives CDR1 SGHVS, CDR2 FQNEAQ. Trimming removed 4 bases at V and 5 bases at J, with 12 bases between. The CDR3 runs 15 residues. In DNA, the CDR3 is TGTGCCAGCAGCTCGCAGGGTGTTGATAATTCACCCCTCCACTTT. Amino acid sequence: CASSSQGVDNSPLHF.

This clonotype was counted a single time. V and J are TRBV19 and TRBJ1-1; D gene uncertain. Trimming took off 7 bases at V and 0 bases at J, with 12 bases between the two ends. Germline V gene lookup returns CDR1 LNHDA and CDR2 SQIVND (reference sequence). The CDR3 contains 14 residues. CDR3 sequence (DNA): TGTGCCAGTACCACGGACGGATTGAACACTGAAGCTTTCTTT. Translation: CASTTDGLNTEAFF.

This sequence joins TRBV4-1 and TRBJ2-2, with D hard to call. CDR1 is MGHRA, CDR2 YSYEKL, per germline. The V end was cut by 3 bases, the J end by 7 bases, with 6 bases between. CDR3 length equals 12 residues. CDR3 nucleotides: TGCGCCAGCAGCCAGCGAGTCGGGGAGCTGTTTTTT. Protein: CASSQRVGELFF.

This chain joins TRBV24-1 and TRBJ1-6, with TRBD1 matching over 9 bases. Germline V lookup: CDR1 KGHDR, CDR2 SFDVKD. The J segment lost 9 bases and the V segment lost 3 bases, leaving 11 bases of the junction unmatched. The CDR3 has 17 residues. The CDR3 region has the DNA TGTGCCACCAGTGATATGACCGGGACAGGGCTCGGTTCACCCCTCCACTTT. Amino acid sequence: CATSDMTGTGLGSPLHF.

The table lists this clonotype with many counts. The rearrangement joins TRBV18 to TRBJ2-7; a possible D gene is TRBD1 (5 bases). The CDR3 runs to 15 residues. CDR1 and CDR2 from the germline V gene are KGHSH and LQKENI. Trimming pared 3 bases from V and 0 bases from J, leaving 12 bases between. The CDR3 DNA reads as TGTGCCAGCTCACCCAATCAGGGCGGCTCCTACGAGCAGTACTTC. It codes for CASSPNQGGSYEQYF.

The chain combines TRBV29-1 with TRBJ1-4; no reliable D call. The CDR3 consists of 12 residues. V was shortened by 4 bases and J by 3 bases, with 6 bases between the two germline ends. Germline loops: CDR1 SQVTM, CDR2 ANQGSEA. As DNA, the CDR3 is TGCAGCGTTGGACACCCTAATGAAAAACTGTTTTTT. As protein: CSVGHPNEKLFF.

The chain links TRBV4-2 to TRBJ2-3, with 9 positions matching TRBD2. The CDR3 is made up of 15 amino acids. Losses at the gene ends were 4 bases for V and 1 base for J; bases not matched to a gene: 3. From germline, CDR1 is LGHNA and CDR2 YNFKEQ. CDR3 in amino acids: CASSPGLAGTDTQYF. For the CDR3, the DNA is TGTGCCAGCAGCCCGGGACTAGCCGGCACAGATACGCAGTATTTT.

In this sample, this clonotype is medium-sized. The chain uses TRBV19 and TRBJ2-1; no clear D gene. The germline CDR1 and CDR2 sequences are LNHDA and SQIVND (reference sequence). V dropped 2 bases and J dropped 6 bases, with 2 bases sitting between them. The CDR3 has 11 amino acids. The DNA of the CDR3 is TGTGCCAGTAGTATAAGCAATGAGCAGTTCTTC. Its protein is CASSISNEQFF.

The chain recombines TRBV15 with TRBJ2-3, with D possibly TRBD1 on 5 matching bases. The V gene lost 1 base and the J gene lost 4 bases, with 9 bases spanning the gap. Looked up from germline, CDR1 is LNHNV and CDR2 is YYDKDF (reference sequence). The CDR3 sequence is 14 residues long. Written as DNA, the CDR3 is TGTGCCACCAGCAGAGGTCAGGGTCCAGATACGCAGTATTTT. Translating gives CATSRGQGPDTQYF.

This clonotype was seen only once. The V gene is TRBV2, the J gene TRBJ2-7; D gene ambiguous. The CDR3 has 14 residues. Germline CDR1 is SNHLY and CDR2 is FYNNEI. Trimming removed 2 bases from V and 6 bases from J, with 14 bases in between. CDR3: CASSEPPVGREQYF. The CDR3, as DNA: TGTGCCAGCAGTGAACCCCCCGTTGGGCGCGAGCAGTACTTC.

This clonotype came up many times. The chain carries TRBV13 and TRBJ2-1; 11 nucleotides line up with TRBD2. V gave up 5 bases and J gave up 7 bases; unmatched junction bases: 4. CDR1 and CDR2 from the germline V gene are PRHDT and FYEKMQ (reference sequence). The CDR3 loop spans 14 amino acids. This CDR3 is CASSLWTSGNEQFF. In DNA form, the CDR3 reads TGTGCCAGCAGCCTGTGGACTAGCGGGAATGAGCAGTTCTTC. The full variable domain, its missing parts supplied by reference TRBV13 and TRBJ2-1, is AAGVIQSPRHLIKEKRETATLKCYPIPRHDTVYWYQQGPGQDPQFLISFYEKMQSDKGSIPDRFSAQQFSDYHSELNMSSLELGDSALYFCASSLWTSGNEQFFGPGTRLTVL.

The J gene is TRBJ2-7, the V gene TRBV5-1; TRBD2 matches at 14 bases. The CDR3 has 17 residues. Trimming at V came to 4 bases and at J to 4 bases, leaving 10 bases not matched to a gene. Germline V gives CDR1 SGHRS, CDR2 YFSETQ. The CDR3 region is CASSRRLAGGPGYEQYF. The DNA for the CDR3 is TGCGCCAGCAGCCGCCGACTAGCGGGAGGGCCAGGATACGAGCAGTACTTC.

This clonotype was recorded many times. The chain's CDR3 is CAIIWGPQGQGGTDTQYF. The CDR3 nucleotides are TGTGCCATCATCTGGGGCCCACAAGGACAGGGTGGGACAGATACGCAGTATTTT. The chain combines TRBV10-3 with TRBJ2-3; 8 bases line up with TRBD1. Trimming cost V 7 bases and J 3 bases; bases outside gene matches: 18. The germline V gene encodes CDR1 ENHRY and CDR2 SYGVKD. The CDR3 is 18 amino acids.

This clonotype was counted at least ten times. The chain combines TRBV27 with TRBJ2-1; either TRBD1 or TRBD2 may fit D (6 bases each). This CDR3 contains 13 residues. V was trimmed by 5 bases and J by 7 bases, leaving 12 bases between them. Germline CDR1 reads MNHEY; CDR2 reads SMNVEV (reference sequence). Here the CDR3 reads CASSRGGLNEQFF. As DNA, the CDR3 is TGTGCCAGCAGTCGTGGGGGGCTTAATGAGCAGTTCTTC.

Details on this clonotype: Since the CDR3 does not end with the conserved phenylalanine or tryptophan, this likely comes from a read error. The rearrangement uses TRBV2 and TRBJ2-7; 8 bases match TRBD1. The germline V gene has CDR1 SNHLY and CDR2 FYNNEI. The CDR3 has 14 amino acids. V lost 6 bases, J lost 0 bases, and 4 bases stayed unmatched. The CDR3, as DNA: TGTGCCAGCAGGGGACAGGTGAGCTCCTACGAGCAGTACCTC. Its protein product is CASRGQVSSYEQYL.

This clonotype showed up many times. The J gene is TRBJ2-1, the V gene TRBV20-1; D unresolved. Trimming removed 5 bases at V and 6 bases at J, with 8 bases between. This CDR3 contains 11 residues. CDR1 and CDR2 (germline): DFQATT, SNEGSKA (reference sequence). In nucleotides, the CDR3 is TGCAGTGCTGGCCTTGGCAATGAGCAGTTCTTC. Translating gives CSAGLGNEQFF.

The CDR3 here is CATSRGQPPLHF. The CDR3 coding sequence is TGTGCCACCAGCAGGGGACAGCCACCCCTCCACTTT. The rearrangement joins TRBV15 to TRBJ1-6; 7 positions agree with TRBD1. The CDR3 is 12 residues long. From germline, CDR1 is LNHNV and CDR2 YYDKDF (reference sequence). After removal of 3 bases from V and 11 bases from J, the junction contained 1 base not matched to a gene. Drawing the rest from reference TRBV15 and TRBJ1-6, the complete variable domain is DAMVIQNPRYQVTQFGKPVTLSCSQTLNHNVMYWYQQKSSQAPKLLFHYYDKDFNNEADTPDNFQSRRPNTSFCFLDIRSPGLGDTAMYLCATSRGQPPLHFGNGTRLTVT.

This chain uses TRBV11-2 with TRBJ1-2, with TRBD1 matching over 8 bases. Germline V gives CDR1 SGHAT, CDR2 FQNNGV. CDR3 length equals 15 residues. Trimming removed 0 bases from V and 8 bases from J; junction bases left unmatched: 8. In DNA, the CDR3 is TGTGCCAGCAGCTTAGATTCAGGGGGCCCAGGAGGCTACACCTTC. This sequence encodes CASSLDSGGPGGYTF.

This clonotype has a count of ten or more. The chain links TRBV2 to TRBJ2-5, with D perhaps matching TRBD1 (6 bases). Germline assignment: CDR1 SNHLY and CDR2 FYNNEI. The V end was cut by 4 bases, the J end by 5 bases, with 17 bases between. The CDR3 contains 15 residues. This CDR3 reads CASSAMQGSWETQYF. CDR3 coding DNA: TGTGCCAGCAGTGCTATGCAGGGGTCCTGGGAGACCCAGTACTTC. Drawing the rest from reference TRBV2 and TRBJ2-5, the complete variable domain is EPEVTQTPSHQVTQMGQEVILRCVPISNHLYFYWYRQILGQKVEFLVSFYNNEISEKSEIFDDQFSVERPDGSNFTLKIRSTKLEDSAMYFCASSAMQGSWETQYFGPGTRLLVL.

The chain joins TRBV7-2 to TRBJ2-3; D gene ambiguous. This CDR3 is built from 13 residues. CDR1 and CDR2 from the germline V gene are SGHTA and FQGNSA. V shed 6 bases and J shed 6 bases, with 13 bases lying between them. In nucleotides, the CDR3 is TGTGCCAGCAGTAAACGCGTGTCCGATACGCAGTATTTT. It specifies CASSKRVSDTQYF.

In this sample, this clonotype is medium-sized. This chain connects TRBV5-1 to TRBJ2-7; TRBD1 might be the D (5 bases). The CDR3 contains 13 residues. Per the germline V gene, CDR1 is SGHRS and CDR2 is YFSETQ. V dropped 1 base and J dropped 4 bases, with 9 bases sitting between them. The CDR3 region has the DNA TGCGCCAGCAGCTTGCAGGGCGGATACGAGCAGTACTTC. Its translation is CASSLQGGYEQYF.

This clonotype has a count of ten or more. The chain carries TRBV18 and TRBJ1-1; D is undetermined. Germline CDR1 and CDR2: KGHSH and LQKENI. V was clipped by 2 bases and J by 1 base, with 8 bases between them. There are 14 residues in the CDR3. The CDR3 is CASSPAGANTEAFF. The CDR3 DNA follows: TGTGCCAGCTCACCAGCGGGTGCGAACACTGAAGCTTTCTTT.

The chain couples TRBV7-2 to TRBJ2-1; D uncertain. The CDR3 contains 15 residues. CDR1 is SGHTA and CDR2 is FQGNSA in the germline V gene. Trimming cost V 0 bases and J 7 bases, with 13 bases left between them. CDR3 bases: TGTGCCAGCAGCTTAGCCATTGGCCGGTGGAATGAGCAGTTCTTC. This codes for CASSLAIGRWNEQFF.

The chain combines TRBV2 with TRBJ2-5, with 8 bases fitting TRBD1. The CDR3 runs to 14 residues. The germline gives CDR1 SNHLY, CDR2 FYNNEI. J was trimmed by 2 bases and V by 6 bases; bases with no gene match: 5. As DNA, the CDR3 is TGTGCCAGCAGCCCCTGGGACAGGCAAGAGACCCAGTACTTC. Its translation: CASSPWDRQETQYF.